This T cell receptor (beta chain) was sequenced for a study of Tregs in tolerant kidney transplant recipients. Only in-frame clones appear in the TCRdb table, and some are missing; sequencing was by immunoSEQ multiplex PCR. This repertoire shows some 70,000 clones, roughly nine tenths found once; its top ten account for 0.39%. The CDR3 runs to 14 residues. V was cut by 7 bases and J by 8 bases, with 20 bases left in between. Germline CDR1 and CDR2: MDHEN and SYDVKM. The sequencing here drew on CD4+ T cells from blood, taken before the transplant. The chain combines TRBV28 with TRBJ1-2, with D uncertain. This TCR derives from a human donor who received a combined kidney and bone marrow transplant. CDR3 in DNA: TGTGCCAGCACGGGGATTACGAGCGCTGGGGGCTACACCTTC. It translates to CASTGITSAGGYTF.